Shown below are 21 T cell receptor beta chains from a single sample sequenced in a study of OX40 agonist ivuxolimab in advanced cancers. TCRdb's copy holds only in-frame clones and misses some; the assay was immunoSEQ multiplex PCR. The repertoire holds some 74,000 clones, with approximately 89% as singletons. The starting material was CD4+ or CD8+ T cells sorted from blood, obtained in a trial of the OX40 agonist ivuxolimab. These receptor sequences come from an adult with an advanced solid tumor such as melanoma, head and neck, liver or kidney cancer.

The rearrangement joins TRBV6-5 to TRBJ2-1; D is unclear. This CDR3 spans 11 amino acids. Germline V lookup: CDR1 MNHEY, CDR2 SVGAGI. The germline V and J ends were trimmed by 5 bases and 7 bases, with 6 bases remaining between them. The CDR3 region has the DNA TGTGCCAGCAGTCCACAGAATGAGCAGTTCTTC. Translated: CASSPQNEQFF.

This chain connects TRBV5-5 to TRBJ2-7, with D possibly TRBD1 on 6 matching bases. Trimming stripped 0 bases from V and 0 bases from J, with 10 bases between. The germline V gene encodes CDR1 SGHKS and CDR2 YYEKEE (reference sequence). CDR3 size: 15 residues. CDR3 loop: CASSLAGTLSYEQYF. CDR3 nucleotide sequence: TGTGCCAGCAGCTTGGCCGGGACACTCTCCTACGAGCAGTACTTC.

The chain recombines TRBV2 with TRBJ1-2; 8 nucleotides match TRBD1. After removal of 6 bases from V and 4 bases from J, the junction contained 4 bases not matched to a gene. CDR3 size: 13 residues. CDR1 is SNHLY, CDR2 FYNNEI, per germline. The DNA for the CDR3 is TGTGCCAGCAGGGCCACAGGGGGCTATGGCTACACCTTC. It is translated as CASRATGGYGYTF.

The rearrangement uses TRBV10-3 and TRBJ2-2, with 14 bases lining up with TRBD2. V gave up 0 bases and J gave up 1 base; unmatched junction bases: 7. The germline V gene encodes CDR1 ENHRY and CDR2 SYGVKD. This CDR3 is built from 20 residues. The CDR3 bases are TGTGCCATCAGTGAGTCGACAGGACTAGCGGGAGGACAGAACACCGGGGAGCTGTTTTTT. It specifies CAISESTGLAGGQNTGELFF.

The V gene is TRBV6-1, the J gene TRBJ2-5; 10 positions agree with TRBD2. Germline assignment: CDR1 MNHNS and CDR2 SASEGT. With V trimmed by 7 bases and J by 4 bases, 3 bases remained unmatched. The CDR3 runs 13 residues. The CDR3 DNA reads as TGTGCCAGCAACCTAGCGGGAGTAGAGACCCAGTACTTC. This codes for CASNLAGVETQYF.

The CDR3 bases are TGTGCCAGCAGCTTCACCTCCCGGCATGAGCAGTTCTTC. Amino acid sequence: CASSFTSRHEQFF. This chain uses TRBV5-6 with TRBJ2-1; D remains ambiguous. The V gene lost 2 bases and the J gene lost 8 bases, with 11 bases spanning the gap. The germline CDR1 and CDR2 sequences are SGHDT and YYEEEE. The CDR3 sequence is 13 residues long.

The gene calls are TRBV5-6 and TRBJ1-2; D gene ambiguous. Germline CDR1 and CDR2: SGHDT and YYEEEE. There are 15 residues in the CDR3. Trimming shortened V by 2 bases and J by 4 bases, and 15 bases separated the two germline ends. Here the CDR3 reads CASSLHIIGPYGYTF. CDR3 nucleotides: TGTGCCAGCAGCTTACACATTATCGGGCCCTATGGCTACACCTTC.

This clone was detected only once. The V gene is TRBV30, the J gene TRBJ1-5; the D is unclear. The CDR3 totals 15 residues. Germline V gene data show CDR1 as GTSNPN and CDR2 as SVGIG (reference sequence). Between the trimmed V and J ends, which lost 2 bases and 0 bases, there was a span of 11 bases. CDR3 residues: CAWSPGVYSNQPQHF. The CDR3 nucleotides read TGTGCCTGGAGTCCCGGAGTTTATAGCAATCAGCCCCAGCATTTT. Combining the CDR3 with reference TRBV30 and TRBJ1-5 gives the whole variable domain SQTIHQWPATLVQPVGSPLSLECTVEGTSNPNLYWYRQAAGRGLQLLFYSVGIGQISSEVPQNLSASRPQDRQFILSSKKLLLSDSGFYLCAWSPGVYSNQPQHFGDGTRLSIL.

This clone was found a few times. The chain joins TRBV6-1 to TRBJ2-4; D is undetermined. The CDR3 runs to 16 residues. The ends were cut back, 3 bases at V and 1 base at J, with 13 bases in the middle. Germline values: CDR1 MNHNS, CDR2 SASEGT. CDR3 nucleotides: TGTGCCAGCAGTGATCCCTCACTGGGGGCCAAAAACATTCAGTACTTC. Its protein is CASSDPSLGAKNIQYF.

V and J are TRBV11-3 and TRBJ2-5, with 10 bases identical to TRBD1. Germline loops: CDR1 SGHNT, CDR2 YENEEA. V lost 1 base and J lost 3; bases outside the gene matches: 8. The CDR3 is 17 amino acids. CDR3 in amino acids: CASSLVLTGGGEETQYF. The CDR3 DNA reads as TGTGCCAGCAGCTTAGTCCTGACAGGGGGCGGGGAAGAGACCCAGTACTTC.

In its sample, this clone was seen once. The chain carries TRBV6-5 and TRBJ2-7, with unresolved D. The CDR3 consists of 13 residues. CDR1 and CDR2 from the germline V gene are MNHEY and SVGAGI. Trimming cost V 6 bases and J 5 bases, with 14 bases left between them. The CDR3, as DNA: TGTGCCAGCAGGGCCCAGGAAGCCCACGAGCAGTACTTC. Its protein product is CASRAQEAHEQYF.

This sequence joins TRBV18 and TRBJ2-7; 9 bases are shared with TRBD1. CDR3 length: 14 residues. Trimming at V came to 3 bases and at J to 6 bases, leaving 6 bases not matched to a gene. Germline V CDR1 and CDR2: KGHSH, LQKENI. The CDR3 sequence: CASSPGTGSREQYF. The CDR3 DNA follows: TGTGCCAGCTCACCCGGGACAGGGAGTCGCGAGCAGTACTTC.

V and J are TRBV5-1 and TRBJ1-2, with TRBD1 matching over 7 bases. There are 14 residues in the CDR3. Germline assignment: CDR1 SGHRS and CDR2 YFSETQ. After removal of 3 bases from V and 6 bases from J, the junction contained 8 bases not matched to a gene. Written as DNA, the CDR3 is TGCGCCAGCAGCTCCCCAGGGGGGTTAGATGGCTACACCTTC. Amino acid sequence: CASSSPGGLDGYTF.

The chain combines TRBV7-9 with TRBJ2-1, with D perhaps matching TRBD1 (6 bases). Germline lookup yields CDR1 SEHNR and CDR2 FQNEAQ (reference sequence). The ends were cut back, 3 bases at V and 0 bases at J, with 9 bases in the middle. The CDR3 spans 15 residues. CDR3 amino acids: CASSLDSSSYNEQFF. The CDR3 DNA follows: TGTGCCAGCAGCTTGGACAGTAGCTCCTACAATGAGCAGTTCTTC.

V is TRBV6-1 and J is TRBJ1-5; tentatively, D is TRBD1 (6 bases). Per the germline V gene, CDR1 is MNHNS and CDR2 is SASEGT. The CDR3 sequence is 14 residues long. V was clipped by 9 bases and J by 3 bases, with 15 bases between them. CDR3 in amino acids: CASRDKALNQPQHF. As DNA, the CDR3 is TGTGCCAGTCGGGACAAAGCACTCAATCAGCCCCAGCATTTT.

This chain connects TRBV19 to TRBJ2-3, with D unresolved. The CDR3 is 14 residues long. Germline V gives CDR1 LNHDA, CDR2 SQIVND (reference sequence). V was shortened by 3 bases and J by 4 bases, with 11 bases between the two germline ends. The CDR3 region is CASSIQSQSDTQYF. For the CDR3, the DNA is TGTGCCAGTAGTATCCAGTCCCAGTCAGATACGCAGTATTTT.

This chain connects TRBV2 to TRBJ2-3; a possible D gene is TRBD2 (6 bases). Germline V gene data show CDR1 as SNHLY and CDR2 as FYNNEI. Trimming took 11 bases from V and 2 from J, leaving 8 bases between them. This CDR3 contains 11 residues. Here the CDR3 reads CAGGVTDTQYF. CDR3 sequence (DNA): TGTGCCGGAGGGGTCACAGATACGCAGTATTTT.

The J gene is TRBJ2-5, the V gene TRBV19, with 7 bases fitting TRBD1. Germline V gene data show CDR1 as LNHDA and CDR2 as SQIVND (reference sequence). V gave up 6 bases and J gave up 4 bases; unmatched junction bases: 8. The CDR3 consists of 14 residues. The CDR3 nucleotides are TGTGCCAGTAGCCCTCGACAGGGCCCAGAGACCCAGTACTTC. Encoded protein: CASSPRQGPETQYF.

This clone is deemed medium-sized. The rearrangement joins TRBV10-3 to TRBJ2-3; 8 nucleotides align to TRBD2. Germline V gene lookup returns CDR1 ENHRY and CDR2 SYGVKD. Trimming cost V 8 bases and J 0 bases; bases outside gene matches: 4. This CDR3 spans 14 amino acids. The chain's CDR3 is CAIGASGSTDTQYF. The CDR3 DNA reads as TGTGCCATCGGGGCTAGCGGGAGCACAGATACGCAGTATTTT.

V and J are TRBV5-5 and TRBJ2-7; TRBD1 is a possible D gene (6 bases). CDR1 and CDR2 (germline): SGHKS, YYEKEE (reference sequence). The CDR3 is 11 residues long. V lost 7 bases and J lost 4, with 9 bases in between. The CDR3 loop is CASGTTYEQYF. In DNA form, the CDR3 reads TGTGCCAGCGGGACAACTTACGAGCAGTACTTC.

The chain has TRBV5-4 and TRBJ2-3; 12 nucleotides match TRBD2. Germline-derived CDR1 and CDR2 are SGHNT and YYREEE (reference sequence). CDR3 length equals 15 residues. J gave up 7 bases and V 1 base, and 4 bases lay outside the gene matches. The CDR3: CASSLTSGGSYTQYF. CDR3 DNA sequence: TGTGCCAGCAGCTTGACTAGCGGGGGGTCATATACGCAGTATTTT.